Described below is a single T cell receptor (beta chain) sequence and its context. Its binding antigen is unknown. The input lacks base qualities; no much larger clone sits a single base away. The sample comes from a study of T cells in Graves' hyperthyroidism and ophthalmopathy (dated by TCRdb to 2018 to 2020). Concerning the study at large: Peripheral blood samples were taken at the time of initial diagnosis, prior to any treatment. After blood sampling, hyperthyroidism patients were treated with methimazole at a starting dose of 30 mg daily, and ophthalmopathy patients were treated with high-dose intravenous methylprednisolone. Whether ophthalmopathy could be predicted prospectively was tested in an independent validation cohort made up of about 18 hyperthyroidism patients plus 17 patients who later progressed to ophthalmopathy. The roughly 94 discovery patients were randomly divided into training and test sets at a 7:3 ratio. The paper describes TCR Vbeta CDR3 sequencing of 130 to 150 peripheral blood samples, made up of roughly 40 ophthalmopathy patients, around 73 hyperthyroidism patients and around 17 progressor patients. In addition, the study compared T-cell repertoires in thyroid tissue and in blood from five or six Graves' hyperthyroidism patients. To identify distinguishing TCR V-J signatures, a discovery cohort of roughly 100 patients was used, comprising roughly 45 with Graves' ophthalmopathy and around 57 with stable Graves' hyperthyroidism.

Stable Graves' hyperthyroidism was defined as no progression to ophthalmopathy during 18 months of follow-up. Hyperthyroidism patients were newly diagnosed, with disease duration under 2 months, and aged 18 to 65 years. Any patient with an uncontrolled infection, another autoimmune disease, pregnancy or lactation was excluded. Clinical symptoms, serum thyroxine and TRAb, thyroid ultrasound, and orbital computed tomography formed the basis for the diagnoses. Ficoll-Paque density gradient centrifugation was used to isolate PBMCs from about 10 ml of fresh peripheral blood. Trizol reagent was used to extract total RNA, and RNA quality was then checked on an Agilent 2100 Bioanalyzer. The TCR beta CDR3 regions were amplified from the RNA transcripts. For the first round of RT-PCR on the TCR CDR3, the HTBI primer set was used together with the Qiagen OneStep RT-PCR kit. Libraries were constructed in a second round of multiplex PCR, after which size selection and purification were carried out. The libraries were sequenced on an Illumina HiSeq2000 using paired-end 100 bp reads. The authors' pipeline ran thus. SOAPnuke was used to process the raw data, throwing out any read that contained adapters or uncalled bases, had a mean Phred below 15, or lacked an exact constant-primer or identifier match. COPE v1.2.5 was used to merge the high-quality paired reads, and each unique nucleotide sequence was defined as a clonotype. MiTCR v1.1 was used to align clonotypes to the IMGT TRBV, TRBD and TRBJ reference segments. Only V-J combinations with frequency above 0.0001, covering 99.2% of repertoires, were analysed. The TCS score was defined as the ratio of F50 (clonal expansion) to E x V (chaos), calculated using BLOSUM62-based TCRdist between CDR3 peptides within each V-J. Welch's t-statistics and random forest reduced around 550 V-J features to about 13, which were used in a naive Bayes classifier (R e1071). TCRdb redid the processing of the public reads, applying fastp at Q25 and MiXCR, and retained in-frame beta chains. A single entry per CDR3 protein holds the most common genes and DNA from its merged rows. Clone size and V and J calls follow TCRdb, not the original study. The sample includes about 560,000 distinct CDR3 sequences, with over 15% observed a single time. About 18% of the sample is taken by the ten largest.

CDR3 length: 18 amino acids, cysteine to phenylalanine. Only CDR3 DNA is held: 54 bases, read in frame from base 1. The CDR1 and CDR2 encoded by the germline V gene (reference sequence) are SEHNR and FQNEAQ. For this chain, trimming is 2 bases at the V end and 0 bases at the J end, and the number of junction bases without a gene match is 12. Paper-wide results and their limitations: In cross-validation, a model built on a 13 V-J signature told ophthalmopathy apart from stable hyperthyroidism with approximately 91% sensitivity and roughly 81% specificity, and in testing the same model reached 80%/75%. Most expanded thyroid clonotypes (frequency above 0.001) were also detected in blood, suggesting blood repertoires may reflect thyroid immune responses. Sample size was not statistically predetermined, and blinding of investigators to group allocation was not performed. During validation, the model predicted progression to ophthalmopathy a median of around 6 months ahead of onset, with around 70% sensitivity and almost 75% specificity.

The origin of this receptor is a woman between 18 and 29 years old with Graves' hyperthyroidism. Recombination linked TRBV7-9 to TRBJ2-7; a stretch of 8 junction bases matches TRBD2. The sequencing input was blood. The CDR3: CASSLPRGTRESSYEQYF. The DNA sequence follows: TGTGCCAGCAGCTTACCCCGTGGGACTAGGGAGAGCTCCTACGAGCAGTACTTC. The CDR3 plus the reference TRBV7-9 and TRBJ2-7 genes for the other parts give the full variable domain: DTGVSQNPRHKITKRGQNVTFRCDPISEHNRLYWYRQTLGQGPEFLTYFQNEAQLEKSRLLSDRFSAERPKGSFSTLEIQRTEQGDSAMYLCASSLPRGTRESSYEQYFGPGTRLTVT.